The next 31 T cell receptor beta chains were all read from a single sample in a study of blood T cells in healthy people across ages. A sample-barcoded 5' primer and a J-beta primer mix were used in a second PCR of roughly 6 to 11 cycles. TCRdb independently ran MiXCR on the 5' RACE reads; one entry per CDR3 protein. The sample records almost 550,000 distinct CDR3 sequences, about 25% being singletons. The sample was also reused in another study, on T cells of mothers and their children.

The sequenced sample consisted of blood. The origin of the receptors is a boy younger than 18 in good health.

The chain is built from TRBV20-1 and TRBJ2-7, with TRBD1 identical over 7 bases. The CDR3 runs to 14 residues. Trimming cost V 1 base and J 0 bases; bases outside gene matches: 3. Germline lookup yields CDR1 DFQATT and CDR2 SNEGSKA (reference sequence). The CDR3 region has the DNA TGCAGTGCTAGAGCTCCAGGGGGCTCCTACGAGCAGTACTTC. Translated: CSARAPGGSYEQYF.

The sample holds a few counts of this clonotype. The chain has TRBV6-5 and TRBJ1-1; no definite D call. Germline V gives CDR1 MNHEY, CDR2 SVGAGI. V gave up 2 bases and J gave up 10 bases, with 11 bases separating them. This CDR3 region has 12 residues. In nucleotides, the CDR3 is TGTGCCAGCAGTTACAACGGGGAAGGAGCTTTCTTT. It codes for CASSYNGEGAFF.

In regard to this clonotype: One end of the junction varies from germline; a read error may be responsible. The chain recombines TRBV5-6 with TRBJ1-1; D might be TRBD1 (5 bases). The germline V gene encodes CDR1 SGHDT and CDR2 YYEEEE. The CDR3 runs to 14 residues. The CDR3 nucleotides are TGTGCCAGCAGCCCCCCCTCGTCGGGGCAGGCGCTGGTCTTT. The encoded protein is CASSPPSSGQALVF.

The CDR3 coding sequence is TGTGCCAGCAGCCCGACTAGCGGGTTCGACTCCTACGAGCAGTACTTC. It translates to CASSPTSGFDSYEQYF. The chain joins TRBV28 to TRBJ2-7; 10 bases map to TRBD2. There are 16 residues in the CDR3. V lost 6 bases to trimming and J lost 0 bases; unmatched junction nucleotides: 8. Per germline, CDR1 MDHEN and CDR2 SYDVKM.

This clonotype was seen at least ten times. This sequence joins TRBV4-3 and TRBJ2-1, with 9 bases identical to TRBD1. V was clipped by 4 bases and J by 10 bases; unmatched bases: 5. The CDR3 has 13 residues. Germline V gene lookup returns CDR1 LGHNA and CDR2 YSLEER. The CDR3: CASSLNRGLEQFF. The CDR3 DNA reads TGCGCCAGCAGCCTGAACAGGGGGCTGGAGCAGTTCTTC.

This chain connects TRBV7-9 to TRBJ2-5; TRBD1 might be the D (6 bases). TRBJ2-7 matches the DNA end more closely, so the J call is doubtful. CDR3 length: 18 amino acids. Germline V lookup: CDR1 SEHNR, CDR2 FQNEAQ (reference sequence). The CDR3 bases are TGTGCCAGCAGCCCGACCCGGGACACCCGAGAAACCTCCTACGAGCAGTACTTC. Protein sequence: CASSPTRDTRETSYEQYF.

This rearrangement joins TRBV4-3 to TRBJ1-6; TRBD1 agrees at 8 bases. The CDR3 totals 14 residues. V lost 7 bases and J lost 7; bases outside the gene matches: 6. Germline CDR1 LGHNA, CDR2 YSLEER. The CDR3 loop is CASTRDRINSPLHF. The CDR3 DNA sequence: TGCGCCAGCACCCGGGACAGGATCAATTCACCCCTCCACTTT.

This clonotype was picked up a small number of times. The rearrangement links TRBV6-5 to TRBJ1-2; 11 bases map to TRBD1. The CDR3 has 15 residues. Trimming at V came to 7 bases and at J to 4 bases, leaving 8 bases not matched to a gene. Germline CDR1 reads MNHEY; CDR2 reads SVGAGI. The CDR3 spells CASTMGGQGAYGYTF. The DNA of the CDR3 is TGTGCCAGCACCATGGGAGGACAGGGGGCCTATGGCTACACCTTC.

J is TRBJ2-7 and V is TRBV28; D uncertain. There are 13 residues in the CDR3. Germline V gene data show CDR1 as MDHEN and CDR2 as SYDVKM. V was clipped by 5 bases and J by 2 bases, with 10 bases between them. CDR3 sequence reads: CASSRYGTYEQYF. The CDR3, as DNA: TGTGCCAGCAGTCGGTATGGCACCTACGAGCAGTACTTC.

The chain combines TRBV18 with TRBJ2-3; 9 bases map to TRBD2. The CDR3 runs 15 residues. Germline V gene sequence: CDR1 KGHSH, CDR2 LQKENI. The V gene end was trimmed by 5 bases and the J gene end by 6 bases; junction bases not matched to a gene: 9. CDR3 DNA: TGTGCCAGCTCAGCCAGGGGGACTAGCATGGATACGCAGTATTTT. This codes for CASSARGTSMDTQYF.

Only a few counts were recorded for this clonotype. J is TRBJ1-2 and V is TRBV28; a possible D gene is TRBD1 (5 bases). Germline V CDR1 and CDR2: MDHEN, SYDVKM. Between the trimmed V and J ends, which lost 7 bases and 4 bases, there was a span of 13 bases. This CDR3 region has 13 residues. The CDR3, as DNA: TGTGCCAGCATCAACGGGGGAACCTATGGCTACACCTTC. Amino acids: CASINGGTYGYTF.

CDR3 region: CASSQQYRRDGNTIYF. The CDR3 DNA sequence: TGTGCCAGCAGCCAACAGTATCGGAGAGATGGAAACACCATATATTTT. The V gene is TRBV3-1, the J gene TRBJ1-3; D call uncertain. V was trimmed by 2 bases and J by 3 bases, leaving 14 bases between them. Germline CDR1 and CDR2: LGHDT and YNNKEL (reference sequence). This CDR3 has 16 amino acids.

This clonotype has a count of ten or more. V gene TRBV7-2 combines with J gene TRBJ2-5, with D perhaps TRBD1 (5 bases). V lost 7 bases to trimming and J lost 4 bases, with 16 bases between them. Germline V gives CDR1 SGHTA, CDR2 FQGNSA. The CDR3 consists of 14 residues. The CDR3 here is CASTANQGVETQYF. CDR3 sequence (DNA): TGTGCCAGCACCGCCAATCAGGGCGTAGAGACCCAGTACTTC.

The sample holds a few counts of this clonotype. This chain joins TRBV2 and TRBJ2-4, with D tentatively TRBD2 (5 bases). The CDR3 sequence is 16 residues long. V was clipped by 3 bases and J by 0 bases, with 12 bases between them. The V gene's germline CDR1 is SNHLY and CDR2 FYNNEI. This CDR3 reads CASSERELGAKNIQYF. The CDR3 DNA follows: TGTGCCAGCAGTGAGAGGGAACTAGGAGCCAAAAACATTCAGTACTTC.

This clonotype came up a few times. This rearrangement joins TRBV12-3 or TRBV12-4 to TRBJ2-7, with D possibly TRBD1 on 6 matching bases. The CDR3 is 14 amino acids. Trimming removed 6 bases from V and 2 bases from J, with 14 bases in between. This chain's CDR3 is CASSKSTGAYEQYF. In nucleotides, the CDR3 is TGTGCCAGCAGCAAGTCGACAGGCGCCTACGAGCAGTACTTC.

This chain links TRBV7-2 with TRBJ2-2; 9 positions agree with TRBD2. Germline CDR1 reads SGHTA; CDR2 reads FQGNSA. This CDR3 is 17 amino acids long. Unmatched junction bases numbered 3, after V lost 1 base and J lost 0 bases. The CDR3 sequence is CASSLGLAETNTGELFF. The CDR3 nucleotides are TGTGCCAGCAGCTTAGGACTAGCGGAGACGAACACCGGGGAGCTGTTTTTT.

The genes are TRBV12-3 or TRBV12-4 and TRBJ2-5; 7 nucleotides align to TRBD1. The end of the DNA is better explained by TRBJ2-7, so the J call may be wrong. CDR3 length equals 13 residues. CDR3 in amino acids: CASSRGFSSEQYF. The CDR3, as DNA: TGTGCCAGCAGCAGGGGGTTCTCAAGCGAGCAGTACTTC.

The chain employs TRBV29-1 and TRBJ2-3; perhaps TRBD2 as D (6 bases). With 7 bases removed from V and 8 bases from J, the gap between germline ends came to 10 bases. The CDR3 loop spans 10 amino acids. The V gene's germline CDR1 is SQVTM and CDR2 ANQGSEA. The CDR3 DNA reads as TGCAGCGCGGGAGCAGGTACGCAGTATTTT. This sequence encodes CSAGAGTQYF.

This clonotype showed up just a few times. The V call is TRBV29-1, the J call TRBJ2-1; D may be TRBD1 (5 bases). The J call is uncertain, as TRBJ2-7 better fits the DNA end. CDR3 length: 14 amino acids. Germline V gives CDR1 SQVTM, CDR2 ANQGSEA. In nucleotides, the CDR3 is TGCAGCGTCATTTTGGCAGGGCGTCCCTACGAGCAGTACTTC. Translating gives CSVILAGRPYEQYF.

The chain recombines TRBV9 with TRBJ2-6; no firm D call. Trimming stripped 4 bases from V and 6 bases from J, with 11 bases between. Looked up from germline, CDR1 is SGDLS and CDR2 is YYNGEE. The length of the CDR3 is 14 residues. The CDR3 here is CASSRVLEANVLTF. The CDR3 nucleotides are TGTGCCAGCAGCCGGGTCCTTGAGGCCAACGTCCTGACTTTC.

This clonotype was recorded only once. The chain employs TRBV5-8 and TRBJ2-7; 11 nucleotides match TRBD2. Per germline, CDR1 SGHTS and CDR2 YDEGEE. The CDR3 totals 15 residues. Unmatched junction bases numbered 4, after V lost 0 bases and J lost 5 bases. The CDR3 DNA reads as TGTGCCAGCAGCTTGGGACTAGCGGGATTGGACGAGCAGTACTTC. Encoded protein: CASSLGLAGLDEQYF.

This clonotype turned up a few times. The chain links TRBV4-1 to TRBJ2-1; D uncertain. CDR3 length: 16 residues. Germline V CDR1 and CDR2: MGHRA, YSYEKL. The V gene lost 2 bases and the J gene lost 7 bases, with 18 bases spanning the gap. For the CDR3, the DNA is TGCGCCAGCAGCCAATCGATGGTAGGCATACTGAATGAGCAGTTCTTC. It is translated as CASSQSMVGILNEQFF.

This clonotype was counted a few times. The rearrangement uses TRBV6-5 and TRBJ1-6, with 8 bases that match TRBD1. The CDR3 loop spans 13 amino acids. Germline CDR1 reads MNHEY; CDR2 reads SVGAGI. The trim removed 7 bases at V and 10 bases at J, leaving 6 bases unmatched. CDR3 DNA: TGTGCCAGCACAGGGGGCGTTGGGTCACCCCTCCACTTT. It yields the protein CASTGGVGSPLHF.

This clonotype was recorded many times. The gene calls are TRBV4-3 and TRBJ2-5; 10 bases match TRBD1. The J call may be wrong; the DNA end is better matched by TRBJ2-7. Germline CDR1 LGHNA, CDR2 YSLEER. This CDR3 spans 16 amino acids. The CDR3 here is CASSQDLGQGAYEQYF. The CDR3, as DNA: TGCGCCAGCAGCCAAGATTTAGGACAGGGGGCCTACGAGCAGTACTTC.

V and J are TRBV7-2 and TRBJ2-7, with unresolved D. The CDR3 consists of 13 residues. Trimming removed 2 bases from V and 2 bases from J, with 7 bases in between. From germline, CDR1 is SGHTA and CDR2 FQGNSA. The CDR3 protein is CASSLYSPYEQYF. CDR3 nucleotide sequence: TGTGCCAGCAGCTTATATTCCCCCTACGAGCAGTACTTC.

A few counts support this clonotype. J is TRBJ2-2 and V is TRBV7-2, with D possibly TRBD1 on 6 matching bases. Germline lookup yields CDR1 SGHTA and CDR2 FQGNSA. Trimming took off 3 bases at V and 6 bases at J, with 8 bases between the two ends. This CDR3 is 13 amino acids long. Here the CDR3 DNA reads TGTGCCAGCAGCTTTTCAGGGGCCGGGGAGCTGTTTTTT. Its translation is CASSFSGAGELFF. The full variable domain, its missing parts supplied by reference TRBV7-2 and TRBJ2-2, is GAGVSQSPSNKVTEKGKDVELRCDPISGHTALYWYRQSLGQGLEFLIYFQGNSAPDKSGLPSDRFSAERTGGSVSTLTIQRTQQEDSAVYLCASSFSGAGELFFGEGSRLTVL.

This chain joins TRBV4-3 and TRBJ1-2; D is unresolved. Germline V lookup: CDR1 LGHNA, CDR2 YSLEER. CDR3 length: 13 amino acids. The V end lost 5 bases, the J end lost 6 bases, and 13 bases lay between the germline ends. The CDR3 spells CASSADGGDGYTF. The CDR3 bases are TGCGCCAGCAGCGCGGACGGTGGGGATGGCTACACCTTC.

This clonotype appeared a few times. The chain combines TRBV6-2 or TRBV6-3 with TRBJ1-1; no firm D call. CDR3 length equals 15 residues. CDR1 is MNHEY and CDR2 is SVGEGT in the germline V gene. Trimming removed 4 bases from V and 0 bases from J, with 12 bases in between. The CDR3 reads CASSSFGQVNTEAFF. The CDR3 nucleotides are TGTGCCAGCAGTTCGTTCGGGCAGGTGAACACTGAAGCTTTCTTT.

This sequence joins TRBV24-1 and TRBJ2-1; 9 positions agree with TRBD2. The CDR3 has 19 residues. Germline values: CDR1 KGHDR, CDR2 SFDVKD. V gave up 4 bases and J gave up 4 bases; unmatched junction bases: 16. This chain's CDR3 is CATSDALGRGGLSYNEQFF. The CDR3 DNA follows: TGTGCCACCAGTGACGCGCTAGGGCGGGGGGGCCTTTCTTACAATGAGCAGTTCTTC.

In its sample, this clonotype was seen a few times. The rearrangement joins TRBV9 to TRBJ2-2, with D perhaps matching TRBD1 (6 bases). Germline CDR1 SGDLS, CDR2 YYNGEE. The CDR3 extends over 14 amino acids. V lost 5 bases and J 4 bases, leaving 12 bases between the germline ends. The CDR3 DNA follows: TGTGCCAGCAGGTCTACAGGGCCCACCGGGGAGCTGTTTTTT. Protein: CASRSTGPTGELFF.

This chain joins TRBV20-1 and TRBJ2-7; D gene uncertain. Germline V gene lookup returns CDR1 DFQATT and CDR2 SNEGSKA (reference sequence). With 1 base removed from V and 0 bases from J, the gap between germline ends came to 7 bases. The length of the CDR3 is 13 residues. The CDR3 sequence is CSARGSRSYEQYF. As DNA, the CDR3 is TGCAGTGCTAGAGGCAGCCGCTCCTACGAGCAGTACTTC.